A single sample is the source of the 30 T cell receptor beta chains below, sequenced in a study of Graves' ophthalmopathy and Graves' hyperthyroidism. Amplification of TCR beta CDR3 regions used RNA transcripts. The workflow started with a first-round RT-PCR run with HTBI primers and then moved on to a second-round multiplex PCR. MiXCR, applied by TCRdb to the multiplex PCR reads, yields one record per CDR3 protein. This table has about 170,000 distinct CDR3 sequences, under 40% appearing once. Sequencing was performed on peripheral blood. The receptors originated from a woman aged 35 to 49 with Graves' ophthalmopathy.

The rearrangement links TRBV20-1 to TRBJ2-7; 10 nucleotides match TRBD2. The length of the CDR3 is 17 residues. J lost 4 bases, V lost 0 bases, and 12 bases had no gene match. Per the germline V gene, CDR1 is DFQATT and CDR2 is SNEGSKA (reference sequence). CDR3 coding DNA: TGCAGTGCTAGAGATGGAAGGGCTAGCGGGAGTATATACGAGCAGTACTTC. Amino acid sequence: CSARDGRASGSIYEQYF.

Many counts were recorded for this clonotype. The chain has TRBV7-2 and TRBJ2-2, with D perhaps TRBD1 (5 bases). Germline lookup yields CDR1 SGHTA and CDR2 FQGNSA. The CDR3 is 15 amino acids. Trimming cost V 7 bases and J 3 bases, with 15 bases left between them. The CDR3 nucleotides read TGTGCCAGCACCAAAGGCAGGGCCGACACCGGGGAGCTGTTTTTT. Translation: CASTKGRADTGELFF.

This rearrangement joins TRBV12-3 or TRBV12-4 to TRBJ1-1; TRBD1 agrees at 7 bases. Trimming took 5 bases from V and 7 from J; bases not matched to a gene: 7. CDR3 length equals 13 residues. CDR3 sequence (DNA): TGTGCCAGCAGTCAGGGGGGACGAGATGAAGCTTTCTTT. Amino acid sequence: CASSQGGRDEAFF.

This clonotype showed up many times. CDR3 region: CASSYPTTPGGETQYF. The CDR3 DNA reads as TGTGCCAGCAGTTACCCAACTACTCCAGGCGGCGAGACCCAGTACTTC. The chain employs TRBV6-5 and TRBJ2-5, with unresolved D. This CDR3 spans 16 amino acids. Per germline, CDR1 MNHEY and CDR2 SVGAGI. Trimming stripped 2 bases from V and 5 bases from J, with 18 bases between.

This clonotype showed up many times. The chain links TRBV5-4 to TRBJ1-2, with D unresolved. The CDR3 totals 13 residues. Per germline, CDR1 SGHNT and CDR2 YYREEE (reference sequence). V lost 0 bases, J lost 6 bases, and 9 bases lay in between. DNA for the CDR3: TGTGCCAGCAGCTTGGGGCAGGAGCATGGCTACACCTTC. Protein product: CASSLGQEHGYTF.

This clonotype was seen at least ten times. This chain joins TRBV18 and TRBJ2-7, with 11 bases aligning to TRBD1. After removal of 2 bases from V and 2 bases from J, the junction contained 8 bases not matched to a gene. The CDR3 consists of 17 residues. Germline V CDR1 and CDR2: KGHSH, LQKENI. DNA of the CDR3: TGTGCCAGCTCACCAATGGTAGGGACAGGGGGTCCCTACGAGCAGTACTTC. Its translation is CASSPMVGTGGPYEQYF.

This clonotype was detected many times. The V and J genes are TRBV12-3 or TRBV12-4 and TRBJ1-3, with unresolved D. Between the trimmed V and J ends, which lost 2 bases and 0 bases, there was a span of 8 bases. The CDR3 contains 15 residues. In DNA, the CDR3 is TGTGCCAGCAGTTTATCGCTCAGCTCTGGAAACACCATATATTTT. It translates to CASSLSLSSGNTIYF.

This clonotype has a count of ten or more. The chain joins TRBV20-1 to TRBJ2-5, with D hard to call. Germline CDR1 is DFQATT and CDR2 is SNEGSKA (reference sequence). The CDR3 is made up of 11 amino acids. V lost 6 bases to trimming and J lost 5 bases, with 10 bases between them. CDR3 protein: CSAIARETQYF. CDR3 sequence (DNA): TGCAGTGCCATCGCTCGGGAGACCCAGTACTTC.

The CDR3 nucleotides read TGTGCCTGGGCGGCCTTGAGGGAGACCCAGTACTTC. Its translation is CAWAALRETQYF. This chain links TRBV30 with TRBJ2-5, with D hard to call. Trimming removed 5 bases from V and 5 bases from J, with 12 bases in between. In germline, CDR1 is GTSNPN, CDR2 SVGIG (reference sequence). CDR3 length: 12 amino acids.

This clonotype was detected ten times or more. The V and J genes are TRBV18 and TRBJ1-1; no clear D. The germline V and J ends were trimmed by 4 bases and 1 base, with 7 bases remaining between them. The CDR3 is made up of 13 amino acids. The germline gives CDR1 KGHSH, CDR2 LQKENI. CDR3 region: CASSLGKNTEAFF. The DNA of the CDR3 is TGTGCCAGCTCACTAGGGAAGAACACTGAAGCTTTCTTT.

The chain employs TRBV7-8 and TRBJ1-5, with TRBD1 matching 10 bases. CDR1 is SGHVS and CDR2 is FQNEAQ in the germline V gene. The CDR3 has 18 residues. V shed 4 bases and J 2 bases; nucleotides not matched to a gene: 11. CDR3 loop: CASSSPSRDRGGNQPQHF. Written as DNA, the CDR3 is TGTGCCAGCAGCTCACCATCCCGGGACAGGGGAGGCAATCAGCCCCAGCATTTT.

The gene calls are TRBV12-3 or TRBV12-4 and TRBJ1-1, with unresolved D. V was clipped by 1 base and J by 0 bases, with 6 bases between them. CDR3 length equals 14 residues. CDR3 protein: CASSLVGLNTEAFF. The DNA for the CDR3 is TGTGCCAGCAGTTTAGTAGGGCTGAACACTGAAGCTTTCTTT.

This clonotype was observed at least ten times. The chain uses TRBV11-2 and TRBJ1-3; D not resolved. Germline CDR1 SGHAT, CDR2 FQNNGV. The V end lost 1 base, the J end lost 0 bases, and 13 bases lay between the germline ends. This CDR3 region has 17 residues. CDR3 nucleotide sequence: TGTGCCAGCAGCTTAGTCCGGGGTTCCGCCTCTGGAAACACCATATATTTT. Protein: CASSLVRGSASGNTIYF.

This clonotype was seen at least ten times. The chain employs TRBV18 and TRBJ1-5; 7 nucleotides align to TRBD1. Germline CDR1 is KGHSH and CDR2 is LQKENI. The V segment lost 6 bases and the J segment 6 bases; nucleotides outside the gene matches: 8. The CDR3 has 14 amino acids. The CDR3 coding sequence is TGTGCCAGCTCGCGACAGGGATCTACTCAGCCCCAGCATTTT. Protein: CASSRQGSTQPQHF.

The rearrangement joins TRBV7-2 to TRBJ1-1; D unresolved. V dropped 6 bases and J dropped 3 bases, with 11 bases sitting between them. In germline, CDR1 is SGHTA, CDR2 FQGNSA. The CDR3 covers 13 residues. The CDR3 DNA follows: TGTGCCAGCAGACTGCAGGCCGACACTGAAGCTTTCTTT. This codes for CASRLQADTEAFF.

The chain carries TRBV30 and TRBJ1-2, with D unclear. The CDR3 runs to 14 residues. The V end lost 6 bases, the J end lost 7 bases, and 21 bases lay between the germline ends. The V gene's germline CDR1 is GTSNPN and CDR2 SVGIG (reference sequence). CDR3 DNA: TGTGCCTGTCCTAAACTTTATGGTAGAGTTGGCTACACCTTC. Its protein is CACPKLYGRVGYTF.

This clonotype was seen ten or more times. This chain uses TRBV10-3 with TRBJ2-4; 8 bases agree with TRBD2. V lost 4 bases to trimming and J lost 1 base; unmatched junction nucleotides: 6. CDR1 ENHRY and CDR2 SYGVKD come from the germline V gene. The CDR3 covers 16 residues. CDR3 residues: CAISALSGGAKNIQYF. The CDR3 nucleotides read TGTGCCATCAGTGCTTTAAGCGGGGGTGCCAAAAACATTCAGTACTTC.

This clonotype occurred a few times. The chain has TRBV12-3 or TRBV12-4 and TRBJ1-5; tentative D call: TRBD1 (5 bases). CDR3 size: 15 residues. Trimming took off 5 bases at V and 4 bases at J, with 15 bases between the two ends. The CDR3 DNA is TGTGCCAGCAGTCGCCAGTATCAGGGAAATCAGCCCCAGCATTTT. Translating gives CASSRQYQGNQPQHF.

This clonotype was seen ten or more times. This sequence joins TRBV20-1 and TRBJ1-1, with D unresolved. The CDR3 is 11 amino acids. The ends were cut back, 6 bases at V and 1 base at J, with 6 bases in the middle. CDR1 DFQATT and CDR2 SNEGSKA come from the germline V gene (reference sequence). In DNA form, the CDR3 reads TGCAGTGCGGATTCGAACACTGAAGCTTTCTTT. Translation: CSADSNTEAFF.

A single count supports this clonotype. The chain joins TRBV6-2 or TRBV6-3 to TRBJ2-2; D gene unclear. Germline V gene lookup returns CDR1 MNHEY and CDR2 SVGEGT. CDR3 size: 18 residues. V was clipped by 0 bases and J by 2 bases, with 16 bases between them. The CDR3 coding sequence is TGTGCCAGCAGTTACTCGAGAGGCAGCCTAGTAAACACCGGGGAGCTGTTTTTT. Translated, it gives CASSYSRGSLVNTGELFF.

This clonotype was found once. The V gene is TRBV6-1, the J gene TRBJ1-2; D is unclear. This CDR3 region has 13 residues. From germline, CDR1 is MNHNS and CDR2 SASEGT. Trimming pared 6 bases from V and 7 bases from J, leaving 15 bases between. This CDR3 is CASRPTEAAGYTF. As DNA, the CDR3 is TGTGCCAGCAGACCTACAGAGGCGGCTGGCTACACCTTC.

CDR3: CASSPSGGFGTQYF. The CDR3 nucleotides read TGTGCCAGCAGCCCCTCAGGGGGTTTTGGGACCCAGTACTTC. The V and J genes are TRBV7-3 and TRBJ2-5, with TRBD1 identical over 7 bases. Germline-derived CDR1 and CDR2 are SGHTA and FQGTGA. This CDR3 comprises 14 residues. The junction had 10 bases not matched to a gene; V was cut back by 5 bases and J by 7 bases.

V and J are TRBV9 and TRBJ2-4; either TRBD1 or TRBD2 may fit D (5 bases each). This CDR3 spans 18 amino acids. V shed 4 bases and J shed 0 bases, with 20 bases lying between them. Germline CDR1 reads SGDLS; CDR2 reads YYNGEE. The CDR3: CASSPTTDEGLAKNIQYF. Written as DNA, the CDR3 is TGTGCCAGCAGCCCGACGACGGACGAGGGGCTAGCCAAAAACATTCAGTACTTC.

This clonotype was detected a few times. The chain couples TRBV6-2 or TRBV6-3 to TRBJ2-7; tentatively, D is TRBD1 or TRBD2 (5 bases each). CDR1 is MNHEY, CDR2 SVGEGT, per germline. V lost 8 bases and J 5 bases, leaving 13 bases between the germline ends. This CDR3 spans 12 amino acids. CDR3 residues: CASGGRRNEQYF. Written as DNA, the CDR3 is TGTGCCAGCGGGGGTCGAAGGAACGAGCAGTACTTC.

The J gene is TRBJ1-2, the V gene TRBV28; 7 nucleotides agree with TRBD1. Germline V lookup: CDR1 MDHEN, CDR2 SYDVKM. The CDR3 length is 15 residues. Losses at the gene ends were 8 bases for V and 4 bases for J; bases not matched to a gene: 13. The DNA of the CDR3 is TGTGCCAGCGGAACCATCAGGGGGGTAGTCTATGGCTACACCTTC. Translated, it gives CASGTIRGVVYGYTF.

There are many counts of this clonotype. The V gene is TRBV12-3 or TRBV12-4, the J gene TRBJ2-5, with D perhaps matching TRBD1 or TRBD2 (5 bases each). The V gene lost 3 bases and the J gene lost 2 bases, with 10 bases spanning the gap. This CDR3 comprises 14 residues. CDR3 residues: CASSFGTTQETQYF. The CDR3 bases are TGTGCCAGCAGTTTCGGGACCACACAAGAGACCCAGTACTTC.

V usage is TRBV6-2 or TRBV6-3 and J usage is TRBJ1-2; 8 bases are a match to TRBD1. CDR3 length: 15 amino acids. CDR1 is MNHEY, CDR2 SVGEGT, per germline. Germline trimming cut 0 bases from V and 7 bases from J; bases unmatched to any gene: 7. CDR3: CASSYSSGTGSGYTF. In nucleotides, the CDR3 is TGTGCCAGCAGTTACTCATCCGGGACAGGTTCTGGCTACACCTTC.

This clonotype was seen repeatedly, ten times or more. This sequence joins TRBV28 and TRBJ1-1; D gene ambiguous. V lost 4 bases, J lost 3 bases, and 0 bases lay in between. The germline V gene encodes CDR1 MDHEN and CDR2 SYDVKM. This CDR3 region has 10 residues. The CDR3 DNA is TGTGCCAGCAGTTACACTGAAGCTTTCTTT. It specifies CASSYTEAFF. The full variable domain, in which reference TRBV28 and TRBJ1-1 provide the parts outside the CDR3, is DVKVTQSSRYLVKRTGEKVFLECVQDMDHENMFWYRQDPGLGLRLIYFSYDVKMKEKGDIPEGYSVSREKKERFSLILESASTNQTSMYLCASSYTEAFFGQGTRLTVV.

The gene calls are TRBV28 and TRBJ1-2, with a tentative D call TRBD1 (6 bases). V lost 8 bases and J lost 5, with 12 bases in between. This CDR3 spans 12 amino acids. CDR1 and CDR2 from the germline V gene are MDHEN and SYDVKM. CDR3 region: CASFVRGYGYTF. The DNA for the CDR3 is TGTGCCAGCTTCGTCAGGGGTTATGGCTACACCTTC.

This clonotype was found many times. V and J are TRBV20-1 and TRBJ1-1; D is unclear. V lost 1 base and J lost 1, with 10 bases in between. Germline CDR1 is DFQATT and CDR2 is SNEGSKA (reference sequence). CDR3 size: 14 residues. The CDR3, as DNA: TGCAGTGCTAGAGGAGGACTCAGGAACACTGAAGCTTTCTTT. Translated, it gives CSARGGLRNTEAFF.